This passage covers 12 T cell receptor beta chains from one sample sequenced in a study of blood T cell repertoires in COVID-19. Generated by immunoSEQ multiplex PCR, the TCRdb table keeps only in-frame clones and is missing some. The table has roughly 230,000 clones, more than 65% seen once. The sequencing sample was made of peripheral blood. All receptors come from a woman older than 75 with acute or convalescent COVID-19.

This chain connects TRBV29-1 to TRBJ2-7; 11 bases align to TRBD2. After removal of 6 bases from V and 6 bases from J, the junction contained 7 bases not matched to a gene. The CDR3 spans 13 residues. Germline V gives CDR1 SQVTM, CDR2 ANQGSEA. CDR3 nucleotides: TGCAGCGTGAGACTAGCGGGAACACTCGAGCAGTACTTC. It yields the protein CSVRLAGTLEQYF.

The chain carries TRBV12-3 or TRBV12-4 and TRBJ2-3; D may be TRBD2 (6 bases). With 10 bases removed from V and 1 base from J, the gap between germline ends came to 9 bases. The CDR3 length is 12 residues. The CDR3 DNA is TGTGCCACCCAGCGGGGCACAGATACGCAGTATTTT. Protein sequence: CATQRGTDTQYF.

This chain uses TRBV12-5 with TRBJ1-1; the D is unclear. The CDR3 totals 13 residues. Germline assignment: CDR1 LGHNT and CDR2 FRNRAP. V lost 1 base and J 4 bases, leaving 7 bases between the germline ends. CDR3 DNA sequence: TGTGCTAGTGGTTTGGGGGCCGGCACTGAAGCTTTCTTT. It codes for CASGLGAGTEAFF.

The genes are TRBV24-1 and TRBJ2-5, with 8 bases aligning to TRBD1. CDR1 and CDR2 (germline): KGHDR, SFDVKD. The CDR3 has 16 residues. V was pared by 2 bases and J by 5 bases, with 9 bases of the junction left unmatched. The CDR3 DNA follows: TGTGCCACCAGTGATTCCGCACAGGGGGAGTTGGAGACCCAGTACTTC. It codes for CATSDSAQGELETQYF.

The CDR3: CASSIGPGGMNEQFF. The CDR3 bases are TGTGCCAGTAGTATAGGCCCGGGGGGTATGAATGAGCAGTTCTTC. The genes are TRBV19 and TRBJ2-1; 7 nucleotides match TRBD2. This CDR3 region has 15 residues. V was clipped by 1 base and J by 7 bases; unmatched bases: 7. Germline values: CDR1 LNHDA, CDR2 SQIVND (reference sequence).

The genes are TRBV19 and TRBJ1-1, with TRBD1 matching over 7 bases. This CDR3 has 14 residues. Trimming at V came to 6 bases and at J to 3 bases, leaving 7 bases not matched to a gene. Germline V gene lookup returns CDR1 LNHDA and CDR2 SQIVND (reference sequence). The DNA of the CDR3 is TGTGCCAGTAGACGGGCAGGGGGAGACACTGAAGCTTTCTTT. Its protein is CASRRAGGDTEAFF. Variable domain in full (rest from reference TRBV19 and TRBJ1-1): DGGITQSPKYLFRKEGQNVTLSCEQNLNHDAMYWYRQDPGQGLRLIYYSQIVNDFQKGDIAEGYSVSREKKESFPLTVTSAQKNPTAFYLCASRRAGGDTEAFFGQGTRLTVV.

The chain has TRBV6-1 and TRBJ1-1; tentative D call: TRBD1 (5 bases). The CDR3 is made up of 15 amino acids. Trimming pared 2 bases from V and 0 bases from J, leaving 10 bases between. The germline gives CDR1 MNHNS, CDR2 SASEGT. As DNA, the CDR3 is TGTGCCAGCAGTGAATTCCCGGACATGAACACTGAAGCTTTCTTT. Amino acids: CASSEFPDMNTEAFF.

The chain has TRBV5-1 and TRBJ2-2, with TRBD2 matching over 14 bases. The germline CDR1 and CDR2 sequences are SGHRS and YFSETQ. The CDR3 covers 17 residues. J was trimmed by 4 bases and V by 6 bases; bases with no gene match: 8. CDR3 in amino acids: CASKPGLAGAGTGELFF. The CDR3 nucleotides are TGCGCCAGCAAACCGGGACTAGCGGGAGCGGGCACCGGGGAGCTGTTTTTT.

The V call is TRBV25-1, the J call TRBJ2-7; 9 bases line up with TRBD1. The V gene's germline CDR1 is MGHDK and CDR2 SYGVNS. The V gene end was trimmed by 8 bases and the J gene end by 4 bases; junction bases not matched to a gene: 3. The CDR3 is 12 residues long. The CDR3 nucleotides are TGTGCCAGCGAGGACAGGGGATACGAGCAGTACTTC. Protein sequence: CASEDRGYEQYF.

Note on this clone: A much larger clonotype is one base distant, so this may be a read error. The chain links TRBV5-4 to TRBJ2-1; D remains ambiguous. Germline loops: CDR1 SGHNT, CDR2 YYREEE (reference sequence). The CDR3 is 12 amino acids. V lost 0 bases, J lost 6 bases, and 4 bases lay in between. The DNA of the CDR3 is TGTGCCAGCAGCTTGGGAGGCAATGAGCAGTTCTTC. Translation gives CASSLGGNEQFF. Complete variable domain (other parts from reference TRBV5-4 and TRBJ2-1): ETGVTQSPTHLIKTRGQQVTLRCSSQSGHNTVSWYQQALGQGPQFIFQYYREEENGRGNFPPRFSGLQFPNYSSELNVNALELDDSALYLCASSLGGNEQFFGPGTRLTVL.

This clone has a handful of counts. The chain couples TRBV19 to TRBJ1-2; TRBD1 agrees at 8 bases. Germline loops: CDR1 LNHDA, CDR2 SQIVND (reference sequence). The CDR3 contains 15 residues. The J segment lost 6 bases and the V segment lost 6 bases, leaving 12 bases of the junction unmatched. CDR3 coding DNA: TGTGCCAGTAGCAGCACCGACAGGGGAATGGATGGCTACACCTTC. Its protein is CASSSTDRGMDGYTF. Full variable domain (rest looked up from reference TRBV19 and TRBJ1-2): DGGITQSPKYLFRKEGQNVTLSCEQNLNHDAMYWYRQDPGQGLRLIYYSQIVNDFQKGDIAEGYSVSREKKESFPLTVTSAQKNPTAFYLCASSSTDRGMDGYTFGSGTRLTVV.

CDR3 amino acids: CASSVTRQENTEAFF. CDR3 nucleotides: TGTGCCAGCAGCGTAACTAGACAGGAGAACACTGAAGCTTTCTTT. The chain is built from TRBV16 and TRBJ1-1; D possibly corresponds to TRBD1 (6 bases). Per germline, CDR1 KGHSY and CDR2 FQNENV. The CDR3 runs 15 residues. V shed 5 bases and J shed 1 base, with 14 bases lying between them.